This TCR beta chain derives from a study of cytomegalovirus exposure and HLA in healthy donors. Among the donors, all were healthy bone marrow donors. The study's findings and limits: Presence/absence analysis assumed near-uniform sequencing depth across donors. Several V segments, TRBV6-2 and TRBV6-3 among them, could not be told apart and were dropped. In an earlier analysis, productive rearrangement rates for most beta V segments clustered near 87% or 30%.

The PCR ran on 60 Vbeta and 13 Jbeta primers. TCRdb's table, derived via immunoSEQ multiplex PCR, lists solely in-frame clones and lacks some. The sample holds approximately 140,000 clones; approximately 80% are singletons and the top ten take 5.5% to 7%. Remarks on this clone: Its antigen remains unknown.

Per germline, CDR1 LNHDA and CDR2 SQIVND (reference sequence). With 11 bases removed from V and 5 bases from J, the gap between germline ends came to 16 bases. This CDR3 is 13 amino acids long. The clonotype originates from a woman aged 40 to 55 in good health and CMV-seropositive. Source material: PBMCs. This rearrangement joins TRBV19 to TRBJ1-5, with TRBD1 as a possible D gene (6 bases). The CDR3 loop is CAGAGQHHQPQHF. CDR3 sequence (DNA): TGTGCCGGAGCTGGACAGCACCATCAGCCCCAGCATTTT.